This TCR beta chain was profiled in a study of blood T cell repertoires in COVID-19. Assay used: immunoSEQ multiplex PCR; TCRdb lists only in-frame clones, some missing. The repertoire holds about 180,000 clones, roughly 80% seen once, with roughly 6.8% in the top ten. The germline V gene encodes CDR1 SNHLY and CDR2 FYNNEI. The CDR3 loop spans 16 amino acids. V lost 6 bases to trimming and J lost 5 bases, with 23 bases between them. This clone was observed a single time. The source of this sequence is a human donor in a cohort sampled during active COVID-19. Sequenced sample: peripheral blood. The V call is TRBV2, the J call TRBJ2-7, with D tentatively TRBD1 (6 bases). The CDR3 loop reads CASRATRQVFVHEQYF. The CDR3 DNA follows: TGTGCCAGCAGAGCTACCAGACAGGTTTTCGTCCACGAGCAGTACTTC.